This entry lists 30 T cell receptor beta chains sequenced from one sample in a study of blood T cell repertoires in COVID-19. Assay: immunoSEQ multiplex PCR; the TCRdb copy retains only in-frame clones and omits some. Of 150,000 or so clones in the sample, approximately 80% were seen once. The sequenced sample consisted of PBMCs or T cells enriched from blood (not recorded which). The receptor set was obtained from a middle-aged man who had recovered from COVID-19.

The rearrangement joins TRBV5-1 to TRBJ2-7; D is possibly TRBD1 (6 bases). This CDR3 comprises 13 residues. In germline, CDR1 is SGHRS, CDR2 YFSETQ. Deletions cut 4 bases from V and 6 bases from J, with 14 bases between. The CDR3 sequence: CASSGKTGLEQYF. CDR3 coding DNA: TGCGCCAGCAGCGGAAAAACAGGGCTCGAGCAGTACTTC.

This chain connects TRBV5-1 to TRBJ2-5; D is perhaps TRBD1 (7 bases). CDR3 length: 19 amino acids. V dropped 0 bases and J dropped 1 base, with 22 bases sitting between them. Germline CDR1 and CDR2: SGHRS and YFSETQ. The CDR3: CASSLALGGVNRGQETQYF. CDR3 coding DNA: TGCGCCAGCAGCTTGGCCCTCGGGGGTGTCAACAGGGGCCAAGAGACCCAGTACTTC.

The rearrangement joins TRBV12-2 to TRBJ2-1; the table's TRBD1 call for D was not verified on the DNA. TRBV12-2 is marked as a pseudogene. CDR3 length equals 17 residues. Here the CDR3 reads CASRPLGWRGGYNEQFF. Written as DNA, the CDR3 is TGTGCAAGTCGCCCCCTAGGTTGGAGAGGGGGCTACAATGAGCAGTTCTTC.

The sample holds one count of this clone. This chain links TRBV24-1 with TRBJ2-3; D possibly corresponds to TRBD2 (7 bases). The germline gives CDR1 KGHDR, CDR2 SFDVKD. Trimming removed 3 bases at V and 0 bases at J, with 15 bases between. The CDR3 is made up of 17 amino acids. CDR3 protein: CATSDPYGGRSTDTQYF. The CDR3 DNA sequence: TGTGCCACCAGTGATCCATACGGGGGGCGAAGCACAGATACGCAGTATTTT.

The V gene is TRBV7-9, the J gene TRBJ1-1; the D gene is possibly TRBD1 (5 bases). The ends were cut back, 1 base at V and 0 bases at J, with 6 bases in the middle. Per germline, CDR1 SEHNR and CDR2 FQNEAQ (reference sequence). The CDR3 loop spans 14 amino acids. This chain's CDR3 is CASSLGQLNTEAFF. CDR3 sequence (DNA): TGTGCCAGCAGCTTAGGACAGCTGAACACTGAAGCTTTCTTT.

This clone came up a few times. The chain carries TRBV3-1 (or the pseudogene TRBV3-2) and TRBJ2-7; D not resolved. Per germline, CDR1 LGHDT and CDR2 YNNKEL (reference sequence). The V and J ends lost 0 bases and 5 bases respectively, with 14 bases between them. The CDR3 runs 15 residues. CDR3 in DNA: TGTGCCAGCAGCCAAGAGCGCAATCTGAGGCACGAGCAGTACTTC. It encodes CASSQERNLRHEQYF.

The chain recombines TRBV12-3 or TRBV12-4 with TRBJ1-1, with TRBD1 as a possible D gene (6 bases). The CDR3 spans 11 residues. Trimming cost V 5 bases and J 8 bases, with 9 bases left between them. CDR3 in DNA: TGTGCCAGCAGTCAAGGGACAGAAGCTTTCTTT. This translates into CASSQGTEAFF.

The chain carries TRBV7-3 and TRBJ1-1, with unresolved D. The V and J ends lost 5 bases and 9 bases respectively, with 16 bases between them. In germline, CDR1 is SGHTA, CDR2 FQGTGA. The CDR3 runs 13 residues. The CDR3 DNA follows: TGTGCCAGCAGCCTAAACGGAGGCAAAAAAGCTTTCTTT. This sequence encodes CASSLNGGKKAFF.

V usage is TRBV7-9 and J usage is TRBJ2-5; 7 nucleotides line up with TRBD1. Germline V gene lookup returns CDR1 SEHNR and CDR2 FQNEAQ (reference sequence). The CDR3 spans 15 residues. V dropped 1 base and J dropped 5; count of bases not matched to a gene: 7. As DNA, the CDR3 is TGTGCCAGCAGCTTAGGGGCAGACAGGGAGGAGACCCAGTACTTC. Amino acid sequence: CASSLGADREETQYF. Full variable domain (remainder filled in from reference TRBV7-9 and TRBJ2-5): DTGVSQNPRHKITKRGQNVTFRCDPISEHNRLYWYRQTLGQGPEFLTYFQNEAQLEKSRLLSDRFSAERPKGSFSTLEIQRTEQGDSAMYLCASSLGADREETQYFGPGTRLLVL.

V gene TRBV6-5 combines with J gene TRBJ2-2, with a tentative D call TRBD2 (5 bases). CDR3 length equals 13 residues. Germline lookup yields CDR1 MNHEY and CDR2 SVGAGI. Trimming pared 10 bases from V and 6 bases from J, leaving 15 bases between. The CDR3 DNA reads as TGTGCCACCCCGAGACGGGGAGCCGGGGAGCTGTTTTTT. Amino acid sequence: CATPRRGAGELFF.

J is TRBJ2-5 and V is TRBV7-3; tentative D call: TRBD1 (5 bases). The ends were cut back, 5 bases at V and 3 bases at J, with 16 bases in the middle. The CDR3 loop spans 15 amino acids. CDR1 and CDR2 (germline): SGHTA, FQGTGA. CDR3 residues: CASSPVRAGKETQYF. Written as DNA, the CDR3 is TGTGCCAGCAGCCCCGTACGGGCAGGGAAAGAGACCCAGTACTTC.

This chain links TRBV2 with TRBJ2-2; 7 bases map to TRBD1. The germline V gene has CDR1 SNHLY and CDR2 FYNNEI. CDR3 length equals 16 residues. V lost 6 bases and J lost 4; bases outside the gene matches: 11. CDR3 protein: CASSPLTTGPTGELFF. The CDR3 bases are TGTGCCAGCAGCCCTTTGACGACAGGGCCCACCGGGGAGCTGTTTTTT.

The CDR3 reads CASFAGGASGANVLTF. The CDR3 coding sequence is TGTGCCAGCTTCGCAGGGGGCGCATCTGGGGCCAACGTCCTGACTTTC. The chain employs TRBV28 and TRBJ2-6; 8 bases map to TRBD1. The CDR3 length is 16 residues. Germline assignment: CDR1 MDHEN and CDR2 SYDVKM. J lost 1 base, V lost 8 bases, and 7 bases had no gene match. The whole variable domain, remainder taken from reference TRBV28 and TRBJ2-6, is DVKVTQSSRYLVKRTGEKVFLECVQDMDHENMFWYRQDPGLGLRLIYFSYDVKMKEKGDIPEGYSVSREKKERFSLILESASTNQTSMYLCASFAGGASGANVLTFGAGSRLTVL.

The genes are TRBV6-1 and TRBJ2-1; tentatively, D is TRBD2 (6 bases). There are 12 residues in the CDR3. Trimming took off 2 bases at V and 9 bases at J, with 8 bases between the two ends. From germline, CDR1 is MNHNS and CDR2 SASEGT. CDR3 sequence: CASSEPTSEQFF. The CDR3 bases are TGTGCCAGCAGTGAACCGACTAGTGAGCAGTTCTTC.

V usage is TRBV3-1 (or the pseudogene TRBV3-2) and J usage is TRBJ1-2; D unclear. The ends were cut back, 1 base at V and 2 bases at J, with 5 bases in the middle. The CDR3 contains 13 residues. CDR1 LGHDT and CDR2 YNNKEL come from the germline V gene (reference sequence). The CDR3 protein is CASSQVRNYGYTF. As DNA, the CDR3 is TGTGCCAGCAGCCAAGTTCGGAACTATGGCTACACCTTC.

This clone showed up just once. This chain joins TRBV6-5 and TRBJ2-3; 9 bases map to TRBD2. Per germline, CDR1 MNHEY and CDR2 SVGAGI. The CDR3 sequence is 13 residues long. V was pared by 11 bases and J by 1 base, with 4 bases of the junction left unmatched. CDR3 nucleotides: TGTGCCCATGCGGGGGGGGGCACAGATACGCAGTATTTT. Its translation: CAHAGGGTDTQYF.

CDR3 sequence: CASSYSTEADEQFF. DNA of the CDR3: TGTGCCAGCAGTTACTCGACAGAGGCCGATGAGCAGTTCTTC. The V gene is TRBV6-5, the J gene TRBJ2-1; perhaps TRBD1 as D (5 bases). CDR3 length: 14 residues. Looked up from germline, CDR1 is MNHEY and CDR2 is SVGAGI. Trimming took 0 bases from V and 8 from J, leaving 11 bases between them.

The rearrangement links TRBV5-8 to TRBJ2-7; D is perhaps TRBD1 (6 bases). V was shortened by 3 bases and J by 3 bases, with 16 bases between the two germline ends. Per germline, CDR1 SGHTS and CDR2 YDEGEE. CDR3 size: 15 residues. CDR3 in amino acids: CASSSLVRDNYEQYF. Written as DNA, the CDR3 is TGTGCCAGCAGCTCGCTCGTAAGGGACAACTACGAGCAGTACTTC.

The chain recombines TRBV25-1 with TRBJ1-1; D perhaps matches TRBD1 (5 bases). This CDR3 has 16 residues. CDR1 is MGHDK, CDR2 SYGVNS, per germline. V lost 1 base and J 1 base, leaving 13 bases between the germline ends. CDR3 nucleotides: TGTGCCAGCAGTGAATGGGCGGGACCCTCGAACACTGAAGCTTTCTTT. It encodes CASSEWAGPSNTEAFF.

CDR3 in DNA: TGTGCCAGTAGTTCTCCGGGACTCCGGGGGACCGGGGAGCTGTTTTTT. Protein product: CASSSPGLRGTGELFF. The chain has TRBV19 and TRBJ2-2, with D perhaps TRBD2 (6 bases). Trimming cost V 5 bases and J 5 bases, with 18 bases left between them. CDR1 and CDR2 from the germline V gene are LNHDA and SQIVND (reference sequence). CDR3 length equals 16 residues.

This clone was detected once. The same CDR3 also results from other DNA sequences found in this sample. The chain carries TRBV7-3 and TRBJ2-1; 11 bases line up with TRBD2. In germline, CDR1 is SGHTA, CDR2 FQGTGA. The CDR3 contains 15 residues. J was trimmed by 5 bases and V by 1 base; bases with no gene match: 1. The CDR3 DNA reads TGTGCCAGCAGCTTAAGACTAGCGGGACACAATGAGCAGTTCTTC. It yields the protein CASSLRLAGHNEQFF.

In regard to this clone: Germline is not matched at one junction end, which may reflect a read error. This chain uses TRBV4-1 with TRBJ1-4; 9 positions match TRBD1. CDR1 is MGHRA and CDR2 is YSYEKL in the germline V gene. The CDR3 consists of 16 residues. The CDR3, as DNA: TGCGCCAGCAGCCAAGCTCCACAGGGGGCTAAAGAAAAACTGTTTTTT. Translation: CASSQAPQGAKEKLFF.

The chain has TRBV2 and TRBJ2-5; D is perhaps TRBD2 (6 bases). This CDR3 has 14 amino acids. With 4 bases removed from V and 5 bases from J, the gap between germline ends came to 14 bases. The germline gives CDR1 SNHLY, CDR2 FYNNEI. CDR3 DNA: TGTGCCAGCAGTGCGGGACTCACTTGGGAGACCCAGTACTTC. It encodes CASSAGLTWETQYF.

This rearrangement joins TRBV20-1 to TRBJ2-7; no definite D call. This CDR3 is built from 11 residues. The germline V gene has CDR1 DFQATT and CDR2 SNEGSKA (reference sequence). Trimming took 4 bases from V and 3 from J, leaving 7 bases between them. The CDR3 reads CSAKTGYEQYF. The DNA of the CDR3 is TGCAGTGCTAAGACTGGCTACGAGCAGTACTTC.

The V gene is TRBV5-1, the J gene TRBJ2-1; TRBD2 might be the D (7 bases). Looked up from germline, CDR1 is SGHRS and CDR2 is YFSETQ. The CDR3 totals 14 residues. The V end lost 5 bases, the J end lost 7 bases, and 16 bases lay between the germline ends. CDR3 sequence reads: CASSIGGRQNEQFF. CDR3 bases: TGCGCCAGCAGTATCGGGGGGCGGCAGAATGAGCAGTTCTTC.

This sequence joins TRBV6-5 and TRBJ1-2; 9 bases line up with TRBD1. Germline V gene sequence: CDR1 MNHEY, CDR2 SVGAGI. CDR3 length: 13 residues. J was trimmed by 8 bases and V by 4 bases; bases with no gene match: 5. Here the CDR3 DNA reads TGTGCCAGCAGTTTAGGACAGGGGCCCGGCTACACCTTC. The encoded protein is CASSLGQGPGYTF.

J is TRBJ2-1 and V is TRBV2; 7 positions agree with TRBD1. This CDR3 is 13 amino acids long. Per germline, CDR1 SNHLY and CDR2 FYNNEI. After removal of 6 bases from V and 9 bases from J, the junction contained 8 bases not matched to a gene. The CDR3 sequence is CASRPGPGGEQFF. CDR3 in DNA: TGTGCCAGCAGACCCGGCCCAGGGGGTGAGCAGTTCTTC.

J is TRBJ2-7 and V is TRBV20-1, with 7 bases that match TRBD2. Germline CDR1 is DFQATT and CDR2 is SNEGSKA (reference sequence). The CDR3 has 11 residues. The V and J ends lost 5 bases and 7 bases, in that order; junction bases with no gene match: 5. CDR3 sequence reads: CSALLAEEQYF. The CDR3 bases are TGCAGTGCTCTCCTAGCGGAAGAGCAGTACTTC.

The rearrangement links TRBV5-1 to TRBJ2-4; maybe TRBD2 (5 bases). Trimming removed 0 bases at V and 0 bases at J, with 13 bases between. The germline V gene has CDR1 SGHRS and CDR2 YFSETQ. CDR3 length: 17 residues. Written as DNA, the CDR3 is TGCGCCAGCAGCTTGGCCTCTAGTGGACTAGCCAAAAACATTCAGTACTTC. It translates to CASSLASSGLAKNIQYF.

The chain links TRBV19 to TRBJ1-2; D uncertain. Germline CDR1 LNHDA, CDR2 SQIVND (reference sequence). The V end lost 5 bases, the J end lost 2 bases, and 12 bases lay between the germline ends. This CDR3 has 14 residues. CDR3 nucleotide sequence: TGTGCCAGTAGTGACCGACACAGCAACTATGGCTACACCTTC. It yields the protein CASSDRHSNYGYTF.